Sequencing of this T cell receptor (beta chain) was carried out in a study of blood T cells in healthy people across ages (dated by TCRdb to the mid-2010s). General notes on the study: In model experiments, template switching captured about one uniquely barcoded TCR beta cDNA molecule for every two T cells. The study measured age-related changes in TCR beta repertoire diversity using deep sequencing normalized with unique cDNA molecular identifiers. The donors were split into four age groups: young (average 16 years), middle-aged (over 35), aged (around 67) and long-lived (roughly 86). For two donors (one aged 18 to 29 and one aged 80 or older), the study analyzed two additional independent replicas of 1 million unique cDNA reads from the same blood draw. What the authors observed across the whole study: Total diversity estimates from one million sequenced T cells were considered lower bounds and underestimates. Observed TCR beta diversity correlated strongly with the percentage of naive T cells measured by flow cytometry. Compared with the aged group, more naive CD4+ T cells, fewer expanded clones and increased TCR diversity were shown by the long-lived group, suggesting age selection. Donor CMV infection status was unknown, potentially confounding age-related changes in expanded clonotypes. As age increased, observed TCR beta diversity per million T cells dropped in a roughly linear way, and a significant reduction was already evident by age roughly 36. Bulk unsorted PBMC profiling prevented conclusive comparison of naive and antigen-experienced compartments.

Systemically healthy Caucasian individuals from Russia, around 38 in total and aged about 6 to 95 years, were included as donors. About 9.8 milliliters of peripheral blood were drawn from each donor into EDTA-treated Vacutainer tubes. PBMCs were isolated by Ficoll-Paque density-gradient centrifugation, with at least 7 million obtained per sample. Total RNA was extracted from PBMCs with Trizol reagent, with at least 6 micrograms obtained per sample. The percentages of naive CD45RAhigh/CD27high T cells were determined by flow cytometry on a PBMC aliquot from every donor. The method was 5' RACE. TCRdb shows the sequencer as Illumina HiSeq 2500. The second PCR ran for roughly 6 to 11 cycles and used a J-beta primer mix along with a sample-barcoded 5' primer. Each TCR beta cDNA molecule received a unique molecular identifier from a template-switch 5' adaptor carrying 12 random nucleotides. At least 3 million CDR3-containing paired-end reads were obtained from each sample. The Mint cDNA synthesis kit, primed by a TRBC-specific oligonucleotide, was used to synthesize first-strand cDNA from all RNA. Following uracil-DNA glycosylase treatment, a first 18-cycle PCR with universal primers M1SS and BC2_uni_R was performed on all cDNA. Per the authors' processing: Normalization of each sample was performed by random selection of 1 million high-quality reads, each carrying a distinct molecular identifier. Instead of being binned into consensus sequences, reads that shared molecular identifiers were thrown out. CDR3 identification, clonotype clustering and error correction used MiTCR with a Q25 quality threshold and the strictest error-elimination algorithm. A nonparametric unseen species model using Euler transformation provided a lower-bound estimate of total TCR beta diversity. TCRdb reprocessed the public reads (quality trimming at Q25 with fastp, clone calling with MiXCR) and kept in-frame beta chains. Every CDR3 protein is listed once, alongside the most common genes and DNA of its rows. The V and J calls and clone size come from TCRdb's table, not from the authors' own analysis. The sample records nearly 800,000 distinct CDR3 sequences, roughly 25% of which are singletons. Approximately 3.7% of the sample rests with the top ten.

Counted from cysteine to phenylalanine, this CDR3 has 15 amino acids. The CDR3 DNA has 45 bases and is translated from base 1. Germline trimming amounts to 3 bases on V and 0 bases on J, with 4 as the count of junction bases outside the gene matches. As concerns this clonotype: The clone's antigen remains unknown. No quality values exist for individual bases; no much larger clone is one base distant.

These data also featured in a second study, about T cells of mothers and their children. As the second publication notes: Donors were nine systemically healthy Caucasian individuals: three mothers and their six children. cDNA synthesis used all of the extracted RNA, with roughly 1.6 ug of RNA in each 15 ul reaction. Sample barcodes and 2-4 random nucleotides were added via the M1S primer in the second PCR. Over 8 million TCR beta CDR3 reads came from each mother, compared with 2.5 million to 3.5 million reads from each child. TCR recombination output is similarly shaped by thymic selection in related and unrelated pairs, with a minor effect exerted by inherited differences. Normalized repertoire overlap was always slightly but never significantly higher in related than unrelated mother-child pairs. No persistent microchimeric T cell clones were detected, at a sensitivity of 90 to 100 clones per million clonotypes. To look for features that set related mother-child pairs apart from unrelated individuals, the researchers ran deep NGS to compare the TCR beta repertoires of mothers and children. Mothers averaged around 40 +/- 4 years of age and children averaged around 10 +/- 4 years. After adapters were ligated using NEBNext reagents, the libraries underwent 100+100 nt paired-end sequencing on an Illumina HiSeq 2000. Mother and child libraries were prepared a month apart and sequenced in separate runs to prevent cross-contamination. Between 500,000 and 2,000,000 distinct TCR beta clonotypes were identified per donor. Naive TCR beta clonotypes were estimated from low-frequency clonotypes matched to each donor's FACS-determined naive share, without sorting.

This TCR was sampled from a boy younger than 18 in good health. This sequence uses TRBV12-3 or TRBV12-4 and TRBJ2-7; TRBD2 matches 8 bases in the middle. Specimen: blood. The CDR3 region has the sequence CASSFPGGSSYEQYF. The nucleotide sequence reads TGTGCCAGCAGTTTTCCGGGGGGGAGCTCCTACGAGCAGTACTTC.